This T cell receptor (beta chain) is from a study of memory CD4+ T cells and cytomegalovirus serostatus. Study summary: Healthy Belgian adult donors included roughly ten CMV-positive and 20 to 30 CMV-negative people.

Germline V gives CDR1 SGDLS, CDR2 YYNGEE. The CDR3 extends over 17 amino acids. The V and J ends lost 3 bases and 0 bases, in that order; junction bases with no gene match: 4. The sort gate was single viable CD3+CD4+CD8-CD45RO+ cells for memory CD4+ T cells. Under the authors' procedure: Out-of-frame sequences were removed, leaving 2 million or so distinct TCRbeta sequences. Produced via immunoSEQ multiplex PCR; TCRdb's table is partial and in-frame only. V and J calls and clone size are as listed in that table; D and trimming were resolved from the DNA. The data hold 35,000 to 55,000 clones, with around 76% observed a single time. Regarding the study as a whole: Repertoires predicted CMV serostatus with median bootstrapped AUC of approximately 0.95. Of approximately 160 reported CMV TCRbeta sequences, some 70 were found in memory CD4+ repertoires.

Points on this clone: Its antigen remains unidentified.

The chain carries TRBV9 and TRBJ1-4; 11 positions match TRBD1. The specimen was memory CD4+ T cells from blood. The sequence was obtained from an adult in good health and CMV-seronegative. The CDR3 nucleotides are TGTGCCAGCAGCGCCGGGACAGGGGGAACAACTAATGAAAAACTGTTTTTT. Its translation is CASSAGTGGTTNEKLFF.